This T cell receptor (beta chain) was captured by sequencing in a study of CD8 T cells in ankylosing spondylitis. General study points: Reportedly, disease-linked clones are significantly enriched in ankylosing spondylitis patients' matched synovial fluid. Ankylosing spondylitis blood appeared to be characterized by a TCR beta motif of roughly eight highly homologous variants. Prior work had noted some motif variants in reactive arthritis blood and synovial fluid. Disease-linked clones had a CD8+ phenotype and relatively low frequency in peripheral blood.

V lost 2 bases and J lost 2, with 12 bases in between. The CDR3 spans 15 residues. There are many counts of this clonotype. Its target is unknown. Quantitative 5'-RACE was performed with molecular barcodes, and it yielded the TCR beta libraries. TCRdb ran MiXCR on the 5' RACE reads and lists one entry per CDR3 protein. The sample gives fewer than 550,000 distinct CDR3 sequences, about 5% of which show up once; under 4.5% is in the top ten. The sequenced material came from blood, either unsorted or a sorted T cell fraction (not recorded which). This sequence originates from a male donor with ankylosing spondylitis. The J gene is TRBJ2-5, the V gene TRBV12-3 or TRBV12-4; D unclear. The CDR3: CASSLRIQTQETQYF. In DNA, the CDR3 is TGTGCCAGCAGTTTAAGGATCCAGACGCAAGAGACCCAGTACTTC.